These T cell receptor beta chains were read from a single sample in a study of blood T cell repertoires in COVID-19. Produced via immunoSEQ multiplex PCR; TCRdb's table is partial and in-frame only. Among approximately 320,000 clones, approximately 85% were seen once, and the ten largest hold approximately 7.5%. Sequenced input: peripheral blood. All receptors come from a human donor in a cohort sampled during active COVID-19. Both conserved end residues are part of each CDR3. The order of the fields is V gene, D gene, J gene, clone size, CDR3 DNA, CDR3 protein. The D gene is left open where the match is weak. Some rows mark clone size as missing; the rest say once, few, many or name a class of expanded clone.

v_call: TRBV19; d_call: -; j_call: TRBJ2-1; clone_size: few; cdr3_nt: TGTGCCAGTAGTATAATCGGGAATGAGCAGTTCTTC; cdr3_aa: CASSIIGNEQFF
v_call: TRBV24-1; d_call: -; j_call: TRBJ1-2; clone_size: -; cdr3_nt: TGTGCCACCAGGGACGCAGGGAACTATGGCTACACCTTC; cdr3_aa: CATRDAGNYGYTF
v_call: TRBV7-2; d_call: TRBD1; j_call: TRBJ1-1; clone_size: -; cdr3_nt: TGTGCCAGCAGCTCAGCTGACAGGGGAGGGACTGAAGCTTTCTTT; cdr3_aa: CASSSADRGGTEAFF
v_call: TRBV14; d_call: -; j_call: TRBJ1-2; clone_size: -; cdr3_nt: TGTGCCAGCAGCACGGGGTATGGCTACACCTTC; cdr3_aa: CASSTGYGYTF
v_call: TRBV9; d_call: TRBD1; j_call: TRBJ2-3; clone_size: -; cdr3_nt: TGTGCCAGCAGCGTAGCCGGGACAGGGGGCACAGATACGCAGTATTTT; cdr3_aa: CASSVAGTGGTDTQYF
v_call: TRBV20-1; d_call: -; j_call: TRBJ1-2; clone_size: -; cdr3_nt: TGCAGCGGGAGGCAGGACTATGGCTACACCTTC; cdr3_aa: CSGRQDYGYTF
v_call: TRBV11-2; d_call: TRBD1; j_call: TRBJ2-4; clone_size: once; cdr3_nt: TGTGCCAGCAGCTTAGATCTCCAGGGGGCAATTCAGTACTTC; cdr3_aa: CASSLDLQGAIQYF
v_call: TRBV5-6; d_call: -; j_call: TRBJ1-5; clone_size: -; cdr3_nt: TGTGCCAGCAGCTTAGGAACAACGACTTATCAGCCCCAGCATTTT; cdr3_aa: CASSLGTTTYQPQHF
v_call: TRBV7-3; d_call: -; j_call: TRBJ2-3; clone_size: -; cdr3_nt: TGTGCCAGCCGGGGGGCCTCCCATACGCAGTATTTT; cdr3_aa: CASRGASHTQYF
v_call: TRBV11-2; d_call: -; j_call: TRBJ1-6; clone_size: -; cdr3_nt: TGTGCCAGCAACAGGGCGGGCTATAATTCACCCCTCCACTTT; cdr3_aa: CASNRAGYNSPLHF
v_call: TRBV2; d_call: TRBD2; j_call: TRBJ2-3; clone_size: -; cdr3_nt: TGTGCCAGCAGTGAATTAGCGGGGGTCACAGATACGCAGTATTTT; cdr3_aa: CASSELAGVTDTQYF
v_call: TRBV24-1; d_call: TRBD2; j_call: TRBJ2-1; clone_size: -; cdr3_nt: TGTGCCACCAGTGATTTAGCGGGGGGTAACAATGAGCAGTTCTTC; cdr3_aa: CATSDLAGGNNEQFF
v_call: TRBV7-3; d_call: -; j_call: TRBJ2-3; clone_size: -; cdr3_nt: TGTGCCAGCAGCTTCACTAGCGATACGCAGTATTTT; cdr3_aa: CASSFTSDTQYF